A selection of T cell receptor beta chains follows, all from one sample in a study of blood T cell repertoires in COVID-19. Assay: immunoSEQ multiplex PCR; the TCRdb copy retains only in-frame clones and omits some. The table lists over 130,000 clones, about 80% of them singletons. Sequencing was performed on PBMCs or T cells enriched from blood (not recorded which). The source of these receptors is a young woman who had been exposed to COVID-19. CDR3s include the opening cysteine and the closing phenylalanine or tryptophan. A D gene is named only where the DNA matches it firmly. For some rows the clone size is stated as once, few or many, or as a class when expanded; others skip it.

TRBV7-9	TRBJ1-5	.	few	TGTGCCAGCCAGGAGGGGAATCAGCCCCAGCATTTT	CASQEGNQPQHF
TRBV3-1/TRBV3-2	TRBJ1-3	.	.	TGTGCCAGCAGCTTTCTCGGGCGGGGGGCTCCCTCTGGAAACACCATATATTTT	CASSFLGRGAPSGNTIYF
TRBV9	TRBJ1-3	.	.	TGTGCCAGCAGCGCCGACAGTTACTCTGGAAACACCATATATTTT	CASSADSYSGNTIYF
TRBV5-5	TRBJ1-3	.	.	TGTGCCAGCAGCTTGGAGTCTGGGCGATTTGGAAACACCATATATTTT	CASSLESGRFGNTIYF
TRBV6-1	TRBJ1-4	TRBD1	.	TGTGCCAGCAGTGAAGTCGGGACAGGGGTTGAAAAACTGTTTTTT	CASSEVGTGVEKLFF
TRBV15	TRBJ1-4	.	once	TGTGCCACCCGGGGGGATTTGTTGAATAATGAGGAAAAACTGTTTTTT	CATRGDLLNNEEKLFF
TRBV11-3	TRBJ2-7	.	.	TGTGCCAGCAGCTTAGCAGACAGGTCCTACGAGCAGTACTTC	CASSLADRSYEQYF
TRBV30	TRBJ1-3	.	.	TGTGCCTGGACGGGGTCGCGTGGAAACACCATATATTTT	CAWTGSRGNTIYF
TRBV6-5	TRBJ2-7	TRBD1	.	TGTGCCAGCAGTTACTCTACAGGGGGCGGGTACGAGCAGTACTTC	CASSYSTGGGYEQYF
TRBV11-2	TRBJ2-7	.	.	TGTGCCAGCAGCTTAGGGGACTCAGCCTACGAGCAGTACTTC	CASSLGDSAYEQYF
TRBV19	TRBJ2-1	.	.	TGTGCCAGTAGTATAGATCGTCGGAGCTCCTACAATGAGCAGTTCTTC	CASSIDRRSSYNEQFF
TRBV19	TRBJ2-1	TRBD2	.	TGTGCCAGTAGTATTGGAGCGGGAGGTTTCAATGAGCAGTTCTTC	CASSIGAGGFNEQFF
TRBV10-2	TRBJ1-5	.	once	TGCGCCAGCAGTGTCGCAGGGAGCAATCAGCCCCAGCATTTT	CASSVAGSNQPQHF
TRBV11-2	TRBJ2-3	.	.	TGTGCCAGCAGCTTAGTCGGGACATACCGCACAGATACGCAGTATTTT	CASSLVGTYRTDTQYF
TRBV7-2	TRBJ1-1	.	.	TGTGCCAGCAGCCGGGGACAAGGGGGACGCACTGAAGCTTTCTTT	CASSRGQGGRTEAFF
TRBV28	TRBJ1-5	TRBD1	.	TGTGCCAGCAGCTCAGGGGGCAGCAATCAGCCCCAGCATTTT	CASSSGGSNQPQHF
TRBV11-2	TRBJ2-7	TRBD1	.	TGTGCCAGCAGCTTTGGGACAGGGCCCACCGAGCAGTACTTC	CASSFGTGPTEQYF
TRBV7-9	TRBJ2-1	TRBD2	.	TGTGCCAGCACCCCAGCGGGGTACTACAATGAGCAGTTCTTC	CASTPAGYYNEQFF
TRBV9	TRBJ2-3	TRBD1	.	TGTGCCAGCAGCCTATCCGGGACAGGAGATACGCAGTATTTT	CASSLSGTGDTQYF
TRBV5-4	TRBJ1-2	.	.	TGTGCCAGCAGCGCGTCCACCCGGGTGAGCGCGGTCGTCGGCTACACCTTC	CASSASTRVSAVVGYTF
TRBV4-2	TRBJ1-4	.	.	TGTGCCAGCAGCCAAGAGATTGGGAGATCAACTAATGAAAAACTGTTTTTT	CASSQEIGRSTNEKLFF
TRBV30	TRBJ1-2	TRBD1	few	TGTGCCTGCCCGGGACAGGGGGCCTATGGCTACACCTTC	CACPGQGAYGYTF
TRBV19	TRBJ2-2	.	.	TGTGCCAGTAGGAGCGGGGAGCTGTTTTTT	CASRSGELFF
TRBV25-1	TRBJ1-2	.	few	TGTGCCAGCAGTCCGGGTCAGGGTGGCTACACCTTC	CASSPGQGGYTF
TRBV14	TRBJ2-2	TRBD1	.	TGTGCCAGCAGCCCTCTCGGGACAGTTCCGTCGGGGGAGCTGTTTTTT	CASSPLGTVPSGELFF
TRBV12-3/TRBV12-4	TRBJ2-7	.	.	TGTGCCAGCAGTTTCACAGGGACCGAGCAGTACTTC	CASSFTGTEQYF